Listed below are T cell receptor beta chains from one sample, sequenced in a study of T cell clonotyping in hematopoietic cell transplantation. Clones were sequenced by immunoSEQ multiplex PCR, and TCRdb holds only the in-frame ones, with some missing. The sample yields some 28,000 clones, about four fifths seen once. The sequencing used peripheral blood mononuclear cells, collected before stem cell transplant. All receptors derive from a man aged 40-49 years with acute myeloid leukemia. Some clones in this sample may be carry-over from other donors' samples. Both conserved end residues are part of each CDR3. Fields, in order: V gene, D gene, clone size, J gene, CDR3 protein, CDR3 DNA. A D gene is named only where the DNA matches it firmly. Not every row has a clone size; where given, it reads once, few, many or a size class.

V gene: TRBV19; D gene: NA; clone size: NA; J gene: TRBJ2-1; CDR3 protein: CASSIWTENNEQFF; CDR3 DNA: TGTGCCAGTAGTATTTGGACGGAGAACAATGAGCAGTTCTTC
V gene: TRBV10-3; D gene: TRBD1; clone size: NA; J gene: TRBJ2-2; CDR3 protein: CAIRGQASNTGELFF; CDR3 DNA: TGTGCCATCAGGGGACAGGCGTCTAACACCGGGGAGCTGTTTTTT
V gene: TRBV6-1; D gene: TRBD2; clone size: NA; J gene: TRBJ2-3; CDR3 protein: CASSELRSGSTPDTQYF; CDR3 DNA: TGTGCCAGCAGTGAACTAAGGAGCGGGAGTACCCCAGATACGCAGTATTTT
V gene: TRBV28; D gene: TRBD2; clone size: NA; J gene: TRBJ2-7; CDR3 protein: CASSLTRGVREQYF; CDR3 DNA: TGTGCCAGCAGTTTAACCCGGGGGGTTCGGGAGCAGTACTTC
V gene: TRBV27; D gene: NA; clone size: NA; J gene: TRBJ1-2; CDR3 protein: CASSPRLTVLYGYTF; CDR3 DNA: TGTGCCAGCAGTCCCCGTCTCACGGTGTTGTATGGCTACACCTTC
V gene: TRBV5-8; D gene: TRBD1; clone size: NA; J gene: TRBJ2-7; CDR3 protein: CASSLVQGASYEQYF; CDR3 DNA: TGTGCCAGCAGCTTGGTACAGGGGGCTTCCTACGAGCAGTACTTC
V gene: TRBV5-6; D gene: NA; clone size: NA; J gene: TRBJ2-3; CDR3 protein: CASSSILTWDADRTDTQYF; CDR3 DNA: TGTGCCAGCAGCTCAATCCTCACTTGGGACGCCGACCGTACAGATACGCAGTATTTT
V gene: TRBV28; D gene: NA; clone size: once; J gene: TRBJ2-3; CDR3 protein: CASSLMDTQYF; CDR3 DNA: TGTGCCAGCAGTTTGATGGATACGCAGTATTTT
V gene: TRBV25-1; D gene: NA; clone size: NA; J gene: TRBJ1-1; CDR3 protein: CASRDDSRGRNGAFF; CDR3 DNA: TGTGCCAGCAGAGACGACAGTCGGGGCCGTAATGGAGCTTTCTTT
V gene: TRBV7-2; D gene: NA; clone size: NA; J gene: TRBJ1-2; CDR3 protein: CASSRRTVANYGYTF; CDR3 DNA: TGTGCCAGCAGCCGCAGGACAGTAGCTAACTATGGCTACACCTTC
V gene: TRBV7-6; D gene: NA; clone size: NA; J gene: TRBJ2-3; CDR3 protein: CASSLVNIRGDTQYF; CDR3 DNA: TGTGCCAGCAGCTTAGTAAACATTCGCGGAGATACGCAGTATTTT
V gene: TRBV21-1; D gene: NA; clone size: NA; J gene: TRBJ2-7; CDR3 protein: CARQLRGLYEQYF; CDR3 DNA: TGTGCCAGGCAGTTGAGGGGCCTCTACGAGCAGTACTTC
V gene: TRBV4-1; D gene: TRBD1; clone size: NA; J gene: TRBJ1-1; CDR3 protein: CASSRVPGQVGAFF; CDR3 DNA: TGCGCCAGCAGCCGAGTCCCGGGACAGGTGGGCGCTTTCTTT
V gene: TRBV9; D gene: NA; clone size: NA; J gene: TRBJ1-6; CDR3 protein: CASSVGVDVSSPLHF; CDR3 DNA: TGTGCCAGCAGCGTAGGTGTTGACGTGTCCTCACCCCTCCACTTT
V gene: TRBV6-6; D gene: NA; clone size: NA; J gene: TRBJ1-3; CDR3 protein: CASRRLGGRGNTIYF; CDR3 DNA: TGTGCCAGCCGGCGCCTCGGGGGGAGGGGAAACACCATATATTTT
V gene: TRBV27; D gene: NA; clone size: NA; J gene: TRBJ1-2; CDR3 protein: CASSLTGAYGYTF; CDR3 DNA: TGTGCCAGCAGTTTAACCGGCGCTTATGGCTACACCTTC
V gene: TRBV4-1; D gene: TRBD1; clone size: NA; J gene: TRBJ1-2; CDR3 protein: CASSQGPRDRGRKGYGYTF; CDR3 DNA: TGCGCCAGCAGCCAAGGCCCCCGGGACAGGGGGCGCAAGGGCTATGGCTACACCTTC
V gene: TRBV5-1; D gene: NA; clone size: NA; J gene: TRBJ1-3; CDR3 protein: CASSRSQTGTTAGNTIYF; CDR3 DNA: TGCGCCAGCAGCCGAAGTCAAACCGGGACAACGGCTGGAAACACCATATATTTT
V gene: TRBV5-1; D gene: NA; clone size: NA; J gene: TRBJ2-5; CDR3 protein: CASSSRGSMAQYF; CDR3 DNA: TGCGCCAGCAGCTCCCGGGGATCGATGGCCCAGTACTTC
V gene: TRBV9; D gene: NA; clone size: NA; J gene: TRBJ2-1; CDR3 protein: CASSPRPDSYNEQFF; CDR3 DNA: TGTGCCAGCAGCCCCCGACCCGACTCCTACAATGAGCAGTTCTTC
V gene: TRBV2; D gene: NA; clone size: NA; J gene: TRBJ2-7; CDR3 protein: CATRARQSEQYF; CDR3 DNA: TGTGCCACCCGGGCGCGGCAGAGCGAGCAGTACTTC
V gene: TRBV28; D gene: NA; clone size: NA; J gene: TRBJ2-5; CDR3 protein: CASSFRAGAETQYF; CDR3 DNA: TGTGCCAGCAGTTTTCGGGCCGGGGCCGAGACCCAGTACTTC
V gene: TRBV14; D gene: NA; clone size: NA; J gene: TRBJ1-1; CDR3 protein: CASSPGRRAFF; CDR3 DNA: TGTGCCAGCAGCCCCGGGCGTAGGGCTTTCTTT
V gene: TRBV6-5; D gene: TRBD1; clone size: NA; J gene: TRBJ1-1; CDR3 protein: CASSYSKTGRAFF; CDR3 DNA: TGTGCCAGCAGTTACTCGAAGACAGGGAGGGCTTTCTTT
V gene: TRBV11-3; D gene: TRBD2; clone size: once; J gene: TRBJ2-1; CDR3 protein: CASSTSGGYNEQFF; CDR3 DNA: TGTGCCAGCAGCACTAGCGGGGGTTACAATGAGCAGTTCTTC
V gene: TRBV27; D gene: TRBD1; clone size: NA; J gene: TRBJ1-5; CDR3 protein: CASRDRVGDSDQPQHF; CDR3 DNA: TGTGCCAGCAGGGACAGGGTTGGGGATAGCGATCAGCCCCAGCATTTT
V gene: TRBV27; D gene: NA; clone size: NA; J gene: TRBJ2-7; CDR3 protein: CASSLYPEGGGEYF; CDR3 DNA: TGTGCCAGCAGTTTATACCCCGAGGGGGGCGGGGAGTACTTC
V gene: TRBV5-1; D gene: NA; clone size: medium-sized; J gene: TRBJ1-1; CDR3 protein: CASSLREEESTEAFF; CDR3 DNA: TGCGCCAGCAGCTTAAGGGAGGAGGAGAGCACTGAAGCTTTCTTT
V gene: TRBV4-2; D gene: TRBD1; clone size: NA; J gene: TRBJ1-2; CDR3 protein: CASSQDTKATGDYGYTF; CDR3 DNA: TGTGCCAGCAGCCAAGACACCAAGGCCACAGGGGACTATGGCTACACCTTC
V gene: TRBV19; D gene: NA; clone size: NA; J gene: TRBJ2-2; CDR3 protein: CASSLTGPGELFF; CDR3 DNA: TGTGCCAGTAGTTTAACAGGTCCGGGGGAGCTGTTTTTT
V gene: TRBV28; D gene: TRBD2; clone size: NA; J gene: TRBJ2-5; CDR3 protein: CASTIPGLANPQETQYF; CDR3 DNA: TGTGCCAGCACCATACCGGGACTAGCGAACCCCCAAGAGACCCAGTACTTC
V gene: TRBV6-5; D gene: NA; clone size: NA; J gene: TRBJ2-7; CDR3 protein: CASSYSTWEGAYEQYF; CDR3 DNA: TGTGCCAGCAGTTACTCGACCTGGGAAGGGGCCTACGAGCAGTACTTC
V gene: TRBV7-2; D gene: TRBD1; clone size: NA; J gene: TRBJ2-2; CDR3 protein: CASSSPPGTGKTGELFF; CDR3 DNA: TGTGCCAGCAGCTCCCCCCCTGGGACAGGGAAAACCGGGGAGCTGTTTTTT
V gene: TRBV4-1; D gene: NA; clone size: once; J gene: TRBJ2-7; CDR3 protein: CASSQEISRAREQYF; CDR3 DNA: TGCGCCAGCAGCCAAGAGATTTCCAGGGCTCGCGAGCAGTACTTC
V gene: TRBV19; D gene: NA; clone size: few; J gene: TRBJ1-2; CDR3 protein: CASSGAGALLGYTF; CDR3 DNA: TGTGCCAGTAGTGGTGCAGGGGCGCTATTAGGCTACACCTTC
V gene: TRBV9; D gene: TRBD1; clone size: NA; J gene: TRBJ1-2; CDR3 protein: CASRGTGEDGYTF; CDR3 DNA: TGTGCCAGCAGGGGGACAGGGGAAGATGGCTACACCTTC
V gene: TRBV6-1; D gene: NA; clone size: once; J gene: TRBJ1-4; CDR3 protein: CASSDTGPNEKLFF; CDR3 DNA: TGTGCCAGCAGTGATACAGGGCCCAATGAAAAACTGTTTTTT
V gene: TRBV7-9; D gene: TRBD2; clone size: few; J gene: TRBJ2-5; CDR3 protein: CASSLALAGPVETQYF; CDR3 DNA: TGTGCCAGCAGCTTAGCTCTAGCGGGACCAGTGGAGACCCAGTACTTC
V gene: TRBV5-6; D gene: NA; clone size: NA; J gene: TRBJ1-4; CDR3 protein: CASSFGYGEKLFF; CDR3 DNA: TGTGCCAGCAGCTTTGGGTACGGTGAAAAACTGTTTTTT
V gene: TRBV5-1; D gene: NA; clone size: NA; J gene: TRBJ2-5; CDR3 protein: CASRLGVGNQETQYF; CDR3 DNA: TGCGCCAGCAGGCTGGGGGTCGGTAACCAAGAGACCCAGTACTTC
V gene: TRBV9; D gene: NA; clone size: few; J gene: TRBJ1-3; CDR3 protein: CASRSAGNTIYF; CDR3 DNA: TGTGCCAGCAGGTCAGCTGGAAACACCATATATTTT
V gene: TRBV7-2; D gene: NA; clone size: NA; J gene: TRBJ1-1; CDR3 protein: CASSGSRAGDTEAFF; CDR3 DNA: TGTGCCAGCAGCGGAAGCAGGGCAGGAGACACTGAAGCTTTCTTT
V gene: TRBV9; D gene: NA; clone size: NA; J gene: TRBJ2-7; CDR3 protein: CASSVASRDEQYF; CDR3 DNA: TGTGCCAGCAGCGTGGCTTCCAGGGACGAGCAGTACTTC
V gene: TRBV6-5; D gene: NA; clone size: few; J gene: TRBJ2-7; CDR3 protein: CASSPSKKTKQYF; CDR3 DNA: TGTGCCAGCAGCCCCTCGAAGAAAACGAAGCAGTACTTC
V gene: TRBV7-9; D gene: TRBD2; clone size: NA; J gene: TRBJ2-1; CDR3 protein: CASIAKRIGTSGANEQFF; CDR3 DNA: TGTGCCAGCATCGCGAAACGGATAGGGACTAGCGGAGCCAATGAGCAGTTCTTC
V gene: TRBV9; D gene: NA; clone size: NA; J gene: TRBJ2-5; CDR3 protein: CASSPSPQESQYF; CDR3 DNA: TGTGCCAGCAGCCCATCCCCTCAGGAAAGCCAGTACTTC